This entry is about one T cell receptor beta chain. Its cognate antigen is unknown. This CDR3 comprises 12 residues. The V gene end was trimmed by 11 bases and the J gene end by 5 bases; junction bases not matched to a gene: 4. Per germline, CDR1 SNHLY and CDR2 FYNNEI. The sample comes from a study of cytomegalovirus exposure and HLA in healthy donors. Study in general: The approximately 120 validation repertoires, a later analysis reported, used the same platform as the 650 to 800 repertoires from the first cohort. The study, taken as a whole, reports: The study put about 180 TCR beta chains on its list as cytomegalovirus-associated. Most TCR sequences were rare, but some public TCRs occurred in many donors.

Among the 110 or so subjects of the validation cohort, separate from the approximately 670-subject first cohort, were the donors. The data were produced by immunoSEQ multiplex PCR, yet TCRdb's version contains in-frame clones alone and is incomplete. The sample has some 120,000 clones; about 96% are singletons. This TCR came from a man aged 18 to 35 in good health and CMV-seronegative. This sequence joins TRBV2 and TRBJ2-2; TRBD1 agrees at 8 bases. Input material: PBMCs. The CDR3 DNA reads TGTGCCGACAGGGGTATGACCGGGGAGCTGTTTTTT. This codes for CADRGMTGELFF.